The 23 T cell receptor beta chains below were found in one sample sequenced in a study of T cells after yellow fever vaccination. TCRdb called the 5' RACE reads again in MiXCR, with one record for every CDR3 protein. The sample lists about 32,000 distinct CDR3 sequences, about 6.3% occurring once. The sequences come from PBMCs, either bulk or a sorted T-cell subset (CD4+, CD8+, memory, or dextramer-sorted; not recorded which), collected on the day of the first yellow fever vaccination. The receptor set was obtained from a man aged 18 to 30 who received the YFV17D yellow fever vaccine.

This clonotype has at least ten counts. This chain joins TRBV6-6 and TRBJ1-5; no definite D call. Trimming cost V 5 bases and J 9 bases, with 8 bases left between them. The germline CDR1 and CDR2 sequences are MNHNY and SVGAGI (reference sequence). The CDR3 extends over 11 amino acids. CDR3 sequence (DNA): TGTGCCAGCAGTCGGGTGGGGCCCCAGCATTTT. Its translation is CASSRVGPQHF.

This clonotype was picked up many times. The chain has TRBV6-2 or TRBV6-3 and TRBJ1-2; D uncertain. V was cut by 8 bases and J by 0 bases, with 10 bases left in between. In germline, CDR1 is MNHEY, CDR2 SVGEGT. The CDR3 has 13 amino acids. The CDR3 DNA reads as TGTGCCAGCTGGACGCTAGCTAACTATGGCTACACCTTC. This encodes CASWTLANYGYTF.

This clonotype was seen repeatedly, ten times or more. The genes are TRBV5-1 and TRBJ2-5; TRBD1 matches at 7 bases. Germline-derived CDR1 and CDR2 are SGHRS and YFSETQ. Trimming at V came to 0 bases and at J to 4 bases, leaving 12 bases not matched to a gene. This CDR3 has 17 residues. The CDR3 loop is CASSLGIDRADRETQYF. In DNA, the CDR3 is TGCGCCAGCAGCTTGGGGATAGACAGGGCTGACCGAGAGACCCAGTACTTC.

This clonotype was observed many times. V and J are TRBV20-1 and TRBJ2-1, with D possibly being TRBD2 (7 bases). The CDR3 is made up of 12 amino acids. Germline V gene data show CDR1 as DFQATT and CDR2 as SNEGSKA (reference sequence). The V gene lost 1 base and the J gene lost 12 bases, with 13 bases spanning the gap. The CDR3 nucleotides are TGCAGTGCTAGAGGTGGGGAGGGGGGGCAGTTCTTC. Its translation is CSARGGEGGQFF.

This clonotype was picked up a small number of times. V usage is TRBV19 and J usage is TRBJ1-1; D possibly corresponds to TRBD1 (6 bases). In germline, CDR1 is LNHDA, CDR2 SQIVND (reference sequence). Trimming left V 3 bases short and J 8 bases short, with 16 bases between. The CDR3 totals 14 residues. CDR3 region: CASSILDRRREAFF. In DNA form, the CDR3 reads TGTGCCAGTAGTATCCTCGACAGGCGCCGAGAAGCTTTCTTT.

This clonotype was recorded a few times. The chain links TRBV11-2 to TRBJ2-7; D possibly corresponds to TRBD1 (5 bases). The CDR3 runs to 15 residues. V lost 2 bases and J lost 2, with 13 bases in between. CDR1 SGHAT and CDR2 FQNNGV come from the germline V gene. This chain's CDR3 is CASSLSVGETYEQYF. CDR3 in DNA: TGTGCCAGCAGCTTATCAGTAGGGGAAACCTACGAGCAGTACTTC.

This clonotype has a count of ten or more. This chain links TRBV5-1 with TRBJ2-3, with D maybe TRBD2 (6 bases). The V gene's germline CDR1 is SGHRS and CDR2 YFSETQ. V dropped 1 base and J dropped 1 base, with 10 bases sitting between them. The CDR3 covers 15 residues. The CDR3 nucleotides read TGCGCCAGCAGCTTGTCATCTAGCGGCACAGATACGCAGTATTTT. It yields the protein CASSLSSSGTDTQYF.

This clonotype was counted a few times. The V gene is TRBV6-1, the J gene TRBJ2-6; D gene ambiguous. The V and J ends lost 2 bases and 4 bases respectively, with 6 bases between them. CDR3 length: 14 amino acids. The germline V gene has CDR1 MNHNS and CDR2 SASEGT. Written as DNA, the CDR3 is TGTGCCAGCAGTGAATTACGGGGGGCCAACGTCCTGACTTTC. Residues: CASSELRGANVLTF.

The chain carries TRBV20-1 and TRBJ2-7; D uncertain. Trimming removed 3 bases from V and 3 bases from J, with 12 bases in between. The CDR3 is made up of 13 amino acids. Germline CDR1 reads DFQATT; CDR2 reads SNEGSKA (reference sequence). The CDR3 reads CSASKGRGYEQYF. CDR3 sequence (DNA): TGCAGTGCTAGTAAAGGGCGCGGCTACGAGCAGTACTTC.

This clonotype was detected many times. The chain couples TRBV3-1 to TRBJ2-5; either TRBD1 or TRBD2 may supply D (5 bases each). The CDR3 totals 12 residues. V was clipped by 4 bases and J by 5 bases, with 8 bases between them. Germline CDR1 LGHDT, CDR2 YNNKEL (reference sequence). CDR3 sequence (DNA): TGTGCCAGCAGCCTCGGGGCGGAGACCCAGTACTTC. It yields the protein CASSLGAETQYF.

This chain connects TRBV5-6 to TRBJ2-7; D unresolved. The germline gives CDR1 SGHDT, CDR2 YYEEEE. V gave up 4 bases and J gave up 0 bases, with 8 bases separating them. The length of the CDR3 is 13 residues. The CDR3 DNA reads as TGTGCCAGCAGCGGGGTAGACTCCTACGAGCAGTACGTC. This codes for CASSGVDSYEQYV.

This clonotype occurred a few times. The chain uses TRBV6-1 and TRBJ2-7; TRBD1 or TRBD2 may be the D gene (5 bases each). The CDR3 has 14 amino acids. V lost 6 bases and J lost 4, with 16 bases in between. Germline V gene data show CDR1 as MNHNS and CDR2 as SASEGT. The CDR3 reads CASSQPGPPYEQYF. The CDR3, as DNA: TGTGCCAGCAGCCAACCGGGACCTCCTTACGAGCAGTACTTC.

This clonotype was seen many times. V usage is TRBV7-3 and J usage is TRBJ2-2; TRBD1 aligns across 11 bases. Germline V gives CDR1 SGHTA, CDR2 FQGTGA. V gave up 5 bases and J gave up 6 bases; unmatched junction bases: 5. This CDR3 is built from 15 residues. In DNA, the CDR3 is TGTGCCAGCAGCCTAAGGGACAGGGGGGCCGGGGAGCTGTTTTTT. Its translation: CASSLRDRGAGELFF.

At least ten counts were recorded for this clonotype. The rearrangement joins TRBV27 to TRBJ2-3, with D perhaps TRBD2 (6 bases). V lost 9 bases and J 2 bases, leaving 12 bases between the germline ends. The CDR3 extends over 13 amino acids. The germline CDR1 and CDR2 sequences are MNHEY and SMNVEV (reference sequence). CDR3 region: CASCGASTDTQYF. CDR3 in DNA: TGTGCCAGTTGCGGGGCTTCCACAGATACGCAGTATTTT.

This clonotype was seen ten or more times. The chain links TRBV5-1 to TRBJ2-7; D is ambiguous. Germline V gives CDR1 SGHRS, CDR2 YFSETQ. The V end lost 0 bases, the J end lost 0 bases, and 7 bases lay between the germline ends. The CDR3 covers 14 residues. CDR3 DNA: TGCGCCAGCAGCTTGGAGACTGCCTCCTACGAGCAGTACTTC. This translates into CASSLETASYEQYF.

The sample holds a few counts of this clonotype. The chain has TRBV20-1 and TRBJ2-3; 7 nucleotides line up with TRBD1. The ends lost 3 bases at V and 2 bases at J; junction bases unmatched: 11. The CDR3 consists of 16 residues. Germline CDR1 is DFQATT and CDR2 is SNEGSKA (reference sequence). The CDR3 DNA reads TGCAGTGCTAGCAATTGGAGACAGGGAGTCACAGATACGCAGTATTTT. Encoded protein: CSASNWRQGVTDTQYF.

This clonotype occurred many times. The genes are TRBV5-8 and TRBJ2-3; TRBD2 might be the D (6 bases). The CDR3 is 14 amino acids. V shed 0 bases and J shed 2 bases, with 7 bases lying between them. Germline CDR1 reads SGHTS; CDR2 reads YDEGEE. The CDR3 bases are TGTGCCAGCAGCTTGGGGGACTTCACAGATACGCAGTATTTT. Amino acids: CASSLGDFTDTQYF.

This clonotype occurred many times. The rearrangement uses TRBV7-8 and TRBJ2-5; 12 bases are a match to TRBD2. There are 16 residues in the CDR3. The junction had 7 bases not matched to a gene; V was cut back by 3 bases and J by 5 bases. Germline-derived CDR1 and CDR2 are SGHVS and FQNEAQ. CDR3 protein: CASSFSLAGGYETQYF. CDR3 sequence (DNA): TGTGCCAGCAGCTTTTCGCTAGCGGGGGGGTATGAGACCCAGTACTTC.

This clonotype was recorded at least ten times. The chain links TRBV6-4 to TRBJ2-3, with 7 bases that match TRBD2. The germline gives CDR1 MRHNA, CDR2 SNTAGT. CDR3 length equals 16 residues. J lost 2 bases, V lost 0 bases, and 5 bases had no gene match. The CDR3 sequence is CASSDSGRGITDTQYF. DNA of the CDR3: TGTGCCAGCAGTGACTCGGGGCGGGGGATCACAGATACGCAGTATTTT.

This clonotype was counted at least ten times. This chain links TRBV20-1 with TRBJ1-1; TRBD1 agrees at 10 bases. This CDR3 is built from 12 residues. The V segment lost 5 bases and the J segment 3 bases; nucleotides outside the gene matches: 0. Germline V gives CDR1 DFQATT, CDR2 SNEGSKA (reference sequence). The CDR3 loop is CSAGQGDTEAFF. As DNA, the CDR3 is TGCAGTGCTGGACAGGGGGACACTGAAGCTTTCTTT.

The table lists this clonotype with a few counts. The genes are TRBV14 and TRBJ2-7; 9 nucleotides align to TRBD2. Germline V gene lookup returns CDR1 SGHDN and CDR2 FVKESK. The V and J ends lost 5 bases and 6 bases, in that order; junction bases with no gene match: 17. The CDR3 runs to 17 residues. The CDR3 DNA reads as TGTGCCAGCAGCGCAGGGGGACTAGCATATCGAGTGGGCGAGCAGTACGTC. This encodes CASSAGGLAYRVGEQYV.

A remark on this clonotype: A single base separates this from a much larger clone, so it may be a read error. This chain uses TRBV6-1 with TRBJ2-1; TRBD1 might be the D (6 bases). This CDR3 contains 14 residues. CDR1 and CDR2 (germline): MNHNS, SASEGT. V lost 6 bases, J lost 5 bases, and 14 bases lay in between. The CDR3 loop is CASRLQGRDNEQFF. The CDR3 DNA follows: TGTGCCAGCAGGCTACAGGGTCGCGACAATGAGCAGTTCTTC.

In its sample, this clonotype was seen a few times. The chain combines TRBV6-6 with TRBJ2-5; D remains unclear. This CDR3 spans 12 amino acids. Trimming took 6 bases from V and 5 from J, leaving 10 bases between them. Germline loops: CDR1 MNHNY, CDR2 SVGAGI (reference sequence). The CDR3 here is CASRDPGETQYF. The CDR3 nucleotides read TGTGCCAGCAGGGACCCCGGGGAGACCCAGTACTTC.